There are a few counts of the clone carrying this TCR beta chain. At one end the junction does not follow the germline gene, possibly because of a read error. These data come from a study of blood T cells in healthy people across ages. The CDR3 has 16 residues. CDR1 is SEHNR, CDR2 FQNEAQ, per germline (reference sequence). Combining a sample-barcoded 5' primer with a J-beta primer mix, a second PCR ran for roughly 6 to 12 cycles. Each CDR3 protein gets one entry after TCRdb re-called the 5' RACE reads with MiXCR. The sample consists of roughly 800,000 distinct CDR3 sequences, more than 25% of them appearing once. Peripheral blood was drawn, about 9.7 milliliters per donor. The same sample was also studied in work on T cells of mothers and their children. That source notes: Donation involved a few healthy Caucasian mothers and the six children that they had.

This clonotype was obtained from a boy younger than 18 in good health. The sequenced sample consisted of blood. The rearrangement links TRBV7-9 to TRBJ2-2, with 11 bases identical to TRBD2. CDR3 coding DNA: TGTGCCTGCAGCGGCCTAGCGGGGGGAAGCACCGGGGAGCTGTTTTTT. Protein product: CACSGLAGGSTGELFF.